Shown below are 10 T cell receptor beta chains from a single sample sequenced in a study of technical replicates of blood from a few donors. Profiling relied on immunoSEQ multiplex PCR, and the TCRdb table lists in-frame clones only, not all of them. Of 50,000 to 60,000 clones in the sample, approximately 94% were seen once. Sequencing was performed on PBMCs. The receptors come from a human donor in good health. Some clones in this sample may be carry-over from other donors' samples.

J is TRBJ1-5 and V is TRBV6-1, with 8 bases identical to TRBD1. The CDR3 has 15 amino acids. V was clipped by 6 bases and J by 2 bases; unmatched bases: 6. Germline values: CDR1 MNHNS, CDR2 SASEGT. The CDR3 region has the DNA TGTGCCAGCAGGTCAGGGGGCGATGGCAATCAGCCCCAGCATTTT. Translating it yields CASRSGGDGNQPQHF.

This chain uses TRBV5-6 with TRBJ2-7; TRBD2 matches 10 bases. Losses at the gene ends were 1 base for V and 6 bases for J; bases not matched to a gene: 1. The CDR3 extends over 13 amino acids. CDR1 and CDR2 (germline): SGHDT, YYEEEE. CDR3 region: CASSLPSGSEQYF. CDR3 sequence (DNA): TGTGCCAGCAGCTTGCCTAGCGGGAGCGAGCAGTACTTC. The full variable domain, completed using reference TRBV5-6 and TRBJ2-7, is DAGVTQSPTHLIKTRGQQVTLRCSPKSGHDTVSWYQQALGQGPQFIFQYYEEEERQRGNFPDRFSGHQFPNYSSELNVNALLLGDSALYLCASSLPSGSEQYFGPGTRLTVT.

This chain connects TRBV27 to TRBJ1-5; D is ambiguous. V was clipped by 5 bases and J by 7 bases, with 9 bases between them. CDR1 and CDR2 (germline): MNHEY, SMNVEV (reference sequence). The CDR3 length is 12 residues. The CDR3 loop is CASSPSGQPQHF. DNA of the CDR3: TGTGCCAGCAGTCCCTCCGGGCAGCCCCAGCATTTT.

The chain employs TRBV9 and TRBJ2-1; 10 bases fit TRBD1. The CDR3 totals 16 residues. The germline V gene encodes CDR1 SGDLS and CDR2 YYNGEE. Germline trimming cut 3 bases from V and 8 bases from J; bases unmatched to any gene: 11. This chain's CDR3 is CASSEQRTGGEDEQFF. CDR3 bases: TGTGCCAGCAGCGAACAACGGACAGGGGGAGAGGATGAGCAGTTCTTC.

The genes are TRBV4-2 and TRBJ2-1, with TRBD2 matching 8 bases. Germline CDR1 is LGHNA and CDR2 is YNFKEQ. V lost 4 bases, J lost 0 bases, and 5 bases stayed unmatched. CDR3 length: 16 residues. CDR3 in amino acids: CASSPSGGASYNEQFF. The CDR3 nucleotides are TGTGCCAGCAGCCCGTCCGGGGGGGCCTCCTACAATGAGCAGTTCTTC.

This chain links TRBV7-8 with TRBJ2-7, with a possible D match to TRBD1 (6 bases). Germline V gene sequence: CDR1 SGHVS, CDR2 FQNEAQ. The CDR3 sequence is 15 residues long. V dropped 1 base and J dropped 6 bases, with 16 bases sitting between them. CDR3 region: CASSLDQIQGSEQYF. CDR3 nucleotides: TGTGCCAGCAGCTTAGACCAGATACAGGGTAGCGAGCAGTACTTC.

The chain joins TRBV5-8 to TRBJ2-7; tentative D call: TRBD2 (5 bases). Germline V gene lookup returns CDR1 SGHTS and CDR2 YDEGEE. Trimming removed 7 bases from V and 5 bases from J, with 19 bases in between. CDR3 length: 14 amino acids. CDR3 amino acids: CASLISGKGDEQYF. The CDR3 nucleotides read TGTGCCAGCCTCATTTCCGGGAAGGGAGACGAGCAGTACTTC. The whole variable domain, filled in from reference TRBV5-8 and TRBJ2-7, reads EAGVTQSPTHLIKTRGQQATLRCSPISGHTSVYWYQQALGLGLQFLLWYDEGEERNRGNFPPRFSGRQFPNYSSELNVNALELEDSALYLCASLISGKGDEQYFGPGTRLTVT.

This clone was seen at least ten times. The rearrangement links TRBV7-3 to TRBJ2-7; 11 positions agree with TRBD2. V lost 4 bases, J lost 1 base, and 6 bases stayed unmatched. CDR3 length: 16 residues. Germline lookup yields CDR1 SGHTA and CDR2 FQGTGA. The chain's CDR3 is CASSYKTSGKSYEQYF. CDR3 nucleotide sequence: TGTGCCAGCAGCTACAAGACTAGCGGGAAATCCTACGAGCAGTACTTC.

V and J are TRBV6-5 and TRBJ2-4; 7 bases are shared with TRBD2. This CDR3 is built from 13 residues. J lost 8 bases, V lost 5 bases, and 6 bases had no gene match. Germline-derived CDR1 and CDR2 are MNHEY and SVGAGI. The CDR3 DNA is TGTGCCAGCAGTGGCGGGAGCGGGGACATTCAGTACTTC. The encoded protein is CASSGGSGDIQYF.

The sample holds one count of this clone. The chain uses TRBV10-2 and TRBJ2-7; maybe TRBD2 (6 bases). Germline CDR1 WSHSY, CDR2 SAAADI. The CDR3 has 14 amino acids. V was cut by 5 bases and J by 6 bases, with 17 bases left in between. This CDR3 is CASSIVRTTSEQYF. CDR3 bases: TGCGCCAGCAGTATTGTCCGGACTACTTCCGAGCAGTACTTC.